This TCR beta chain was observed in a study of PD-1 blockade in mismatch repair-deficient tumors. Across the study: Enrolled about 2013-2017, patients had progressing, pretreated mismatch repair-deficient cancers of 12 types.

Every patient had mismatch repair deficiency by PCR or immunohistochemistry. The V and J ends lost 5 bases and 2 bases respectively, with 19 bases between them. This CDR3 has 16 amino acids. CDR1 is SEHNR and CDR2 is FQNEAQ in the germline V gene (reference sequence). Some clones are missing from TCRdb's copy, which holds only in-frame ones; the method was immunoSEQ multiplex PCR. The sample holds 95,000 to 150,000 clones, around 87% seen once. With respect to this clone: What it binds is not known.

Whole-study results and caveats: Tumor-resident clones, often undetectable pretreatment in blood, expanded then contracted after pembrolizumab.

The clonotype comes from an adult with mismatch repair-deficient cancer. Material: peripheral blood, obtained 44 weeks after starting pembrolizumab. This chain links TRBV7-9 with TRBJ2-7, with D perhaps matching TRBD1 (7 bases). CDR3 loop: CASSQGGWDIAYEQYF. DNA of the CDR3: TGTGCCAGCAGCCAGGGGGGATGGGACATTGCCTACGAGCAGTACTTC.